A single TCR beta chain is shown here with its context. Other nucleotide sequences in the sample specify the same CDR3. Looked up from germline, CDR1 is DFQATT and CDR2 is SNEGSKA (reference sequence). Trimming shortened V by 2 bases and J by 4 bases, and 6 bases separated the two germline ends. This CDR3 has 11 residues. The record originates from a study of blood T cell repertoires in COVID-19. Study background: From the United States, Italy and Spain came samples of acute and convalescent COVID-19.

Clinical histories supplied by participants themselves formed the basis of cohort assignment. Source study methods: The authors estimated nucleated cell counts from reference gene primer amplification. The method was immunoSEQ multiplex PCR; TCRdb's version includes in-frame clones alone and lacks a portion of them. The DNA was the basis for D and trimming; V, J and clone size are from that table. Here the sample spans around 200,000 clones, less than 90% being singletons. The chain has TRBV20-1 and TRBJ2-7, with D perhaps matching TRBD2 (5 bases). This sequence originates from a woman aged 45-65 years in a cohort exposed to, infected with or recovered from COVID-19 (not recorded which). The sequenced sample consisted of PBMCs or T cells enriched from blood (not recorded which). The CDR3 loop reads CSARRGYEQYF. CDR3 in DNA: TGCAGTGCTAGACGGGGATACGAGCAGTACTTC.